Given below is one TCR beta chain in context. The target of this receptor is not known. This probably arose from a read error, given a far larger clone one base away. Sequenced using an Illumina HiSeq 2500. First-strand cDNA was synthesized with Superscript III and a set of TRAV- and TRBV-specific primers, covering both TCRalpha and TCRbeta chains. TCRs were amplified with Phusion for approximately 20 PCR cycles using a constant-region primer together with the adapter attached to the V primers. The isolated mRNA was amplified using the MessageAmp II aRNA Amplification Kit, with in vitro transcription performed for 15 to 20 hours at 37 degrees C. mRNA for TCR sequencing was isolated with the Dynabeads mRNA DIRECT Purification Kit. Indexed Illumina adapters were added in a second roughly 25-cycle Phusion PCR, and the resulting products were purified with AMPure XP beads. The authors' analysis ran thus. Using custom Perl scripts, TCR sequences that encoded the same protein were pooled, out-of-frame sequences were dropped, and the abundance of each clonotype was calculated. TCR sequences supported by only a single read were excluded from analysis. Shannon entropy, Gini index, clonality, richness, and the frequency of TCRs shared between repertoires were included as repertoire metrics. TCRdb cleaned the public reads at Q25 with fastp, built clones with MiXCR and kept in-frame beta chains. Each entry merges the rows of one CDR3 protein and shows their most common DNA and genes. These V and J calls originate from TCRdb's pipeline instead of the authors' own analysis. Present in this sample are about 30,000 distinct CDR3 sequences, under 55% of which were seen just once. The ten largest account for 4.5% to 6.5% of the sample.

This sample is drawn from a study of low-dose radiotherapy and immunotherapy resistance in tumors (dated by TCRdb to between 2020 and 2023). Study-level background: In Cohort 1, each fraction delivered 0.5 Gy every 2 weeks, and the prescribed total PTV dose was 6.5 Gy. Patients in Cohort 2 were given 1 Gy per fraction every two weeks, for a total of 13 Gy across 26 weeks. Nivolumab and ipilimumab were both given intravenously, with nivolumab at a 240 mg flat dose every two weeks and ipilimumab at 1 mg/kg every six weeks. Cyclophosphamide 200 mg/m2 was given intravenously every two weeks, one day before each radiation and immunotherapy administration. Starting on cycle 1 day 1, patients took 300 mg of aspirin by mouth once a day for four cycles. Randomization of trial participants into treatment groups was not performed. Eight patients were included in the translational analysis, namely three from the first dose cohort plus the first five from the second dose cohort.

Read against the paper, the sample's time point label means: after trial treatment. According to the study, the label for this sample's treatment or condition signals: LDRT plus nivolumab, ipilimumab, low-dose cyclophosphamide and aspirin (RACIN trial). The donors took part in RACIN, a single-arm, phase I, dose-escalation trial that combined nivolumab, ipilimumab, aspirin, low-dose cyclophosphamide and low-dose radiotherapy. Patients were eligible if they had advanced solid tumors that were TIL-negative. V and J are truncated by 7 bases and 6 bases respectively, leaving an intervening sequence of 8 bases. Reading from cysteine to phenylalanine, the CDR3 counts 11 amino acids. The read is trimmed to its CDR3 DNA, 33 bases read in frame from base 1. CDR1 and CDR2 are drawn from the germline V gene: MNHGY, SAAAGT.

This chain is built from TRBV6-8 and TRBJ2-3, with no confident D gene call. This receptor was obtained from a male donor with gallbladder cancer. The input for sequencing was PBMCs, taken after low-dose radiotherapy plus immunotherapy. The sequenced DNA is TGTGCCAGCACCAAATACGATACGCAGTATTTT. The encoded protein is CASTKYDTQYF.